These T cell receptor beta chains were read from a single sample in a study of long-term antiretroviral therapy in people with HIV. TCRdb's table, derived via immunoSEQ multiplex PCR, lists solely in-frame clones and lacks some. The data contain tens of thousands of clones, approximately 76% of them singletons. Sample: unsorted PBMCs, taken 1.1 years before starting antiretroviral therapy. Source of these receptors: a middle-aged woman with HIV. The CDR3 runs from the conserved cysteine through the conserved F or W. D genes are given only for firm matches. A clone size is listed for some rows: how often the clone was seen (once, few, many), or a class if it is expanded.

V	D	size	J	DNA	CDR3
TRBV7-9	NA	NA	TRBJ1-1	TGTGCCAGCAGCTTAGTACCCCAGGGTCTGAACACTGAAGCTTTCTTT	CASSLVPQGLNTEAFF
TRBV5-6	NA	NA	TRBJ2-7	TGTGCCAGCAGCCCCGGGGTCGGCTACGAGCAGTACTTC	CASSPGVGYEQYF
TRBV19	NA	once	TRBJ1-5	TGTGCCAGTAGTATCCCCGACAGGCCAAGCAATCAGCCCCAGCATTTT	CASSIPDRPSNQPQHF
TRBV5-1	TRBD1	NA	TRBJ2-5	TGCGCCAGCAGCTCCACCGGGACAGGGGGAGAGACCCAGTACTTC	CASSSTGTGGETQYF
TRBV28	NA	few	TRBJ1-2	TGTGCCAGCAGTTTACGGGACTATGGCTACACCTTC	CASSLRDYGYTF
TRBV7-9	NA	NA	TRBJ1-1	TGTGCCAGCACCGGGCGGAACCCTGAAGCTTTCTTT	CASTGRNPEAFF
TRBV27	NA	NA	TRBJ2-7	TGTGCCAGCAGTTTTATGGGACAAACCTACGAGCAGTACTTC	CASSFMGQTYEQYF
TRBV5-3	TRBD1	NA	TRBJ1-3	TGTGCCAGAAGCAACCGACAGGGGGACTCCGGAAACACCATATATTTT	CARSNRQGDSGNTIYF
TRBV5-1	NA	NA	TRBJ1-1	TGCGCCAGCTTTTCCGGGGCAATGAACACTGAAGCTTTCTTT	CASFSGAMNTEAFF
TRBV9	TRBD1	NA	TRBJ1-1	TGTGCCAGCAGCCCTCGGACAGGTCAATCAATGGGAGCTTTCTTT	CASSPRTGQSMGAFF
TRBV4-1	TRBD1	NA	TRBJ1-1	TGCGCCAGCAGCCAACCGACAGGGGGCTACACTGAAGCTTTCTTT	CASSQPTGGYTEAFF
TRBV18	TRBD2	NA	TRBJ2-7	TGTGCCAGCTCACCTCCCGGGGGGTTCACCTACGAGCAGTACTTC	CASSPPGGFTYEQYF
TRBV7-8	TRBD1	few	TRBJ1-4	TGTGCCAGCAGCTGGCAAGACAGGGCTAATGAAAAACTGTTTTTT	CASSWQDRANEKLFF
TRBV19	NA	NA	TRBJ1-3	TGTGCCAGTAGTATAGATCAGACAGTGGATGGAAACACCATATATTTT	CASSIDQTVDGNTIYF
TRBV5-1	NA	few	TRBJ1-2	TGCGCCAGCAGCTTGGCCGGGGATGTGACGGAAGGCTACACCTTC	CASSLAGDVTEGYTF
TRBV10-3	NA	NA	TRBJ1-5	TGTGCCATCAGTGAGTCGTGGAGTCAGCCCCAGCATTTT	CAISESWSQPQHF
TRBV5-4	NA	NA	TRBJ1-2	TGTGCCAGCAGCTTGGCGGACAGTGCCTTCTATGGCTACACCTTC	CASSLADSAFYGYTF
TRBV19	NA	once	TRBJ1-4	TGTGCCACCCGGGACGCCTTTGCAACTAATGAAAAACTGTTTTTT	CATRDAFATNEKLFF
TRBV4-1	TRBD2	NA	TRBJ2-5	TGCGCCAGCAGCCAAGAATGGCCTAGCGGGAGGGAGACCCAGTACTTC	CASSQEWPSGRETQYF
TRBV11-2	TRBD2	NA	TRBJ2-3	TGTGCCAGCAGCCCGAGGACTAGCGGGTACACAGATACGCAGTATTTT	CASSPRTSGYTDTQYF
TRBV13	NA	NA	TRBJ2-5	TGTGCCAGCAGCCGCAAGATCGAACAGGGAAGAGAGACCCAGTACTTC	CASSRKIEQGRETQYF
TRBV5-5	TRBD1	NA	TRBJ1-2	TGTGCCAGCAGCTTGCCGGGACAGGCCTATGGCTACACCTTC	CASSLPGQAYGYTF
TRBV18	NA	NA	TRBJ2-5	TGTGCCAGCTCACCACCGGCCTCCAGGGAGACCCAGTACTTC	CASSPPASRETQYF
TRBV30	NA	few	TRBJ1-6	TGTGCCTGGAGTGTGGGCGGGGATTCACCCCTCCACTTT	CAWSVGGDSPLHF
TRBV2	NA	few	TRBJ1-3	TGTGCCAGCAGTGACGAAACCCTTGGAAACACCATATATTTT	CASSDETLGNTIYF
TRBV15	TRBD2	once	TRBJ2-4	TGTGCCACCATAAGCGGGGCGAACATTCAGTACTTC	CATISGANIQYF
TRBV7-6	NA	NA	TRBJ2-7	TGTGCCAGCAGCTTAAACCCGCAGAGCTACGAGCAGTACTTC	CASSLNPQSYEQYF
TRBV15	NA	NA	TRBJ1-2	TGTGCCACCAGCAGAGAGCGGGTTGGGAATAACTATGGCTACACCTTC	CATSRERVGNNYGYTF
TRBV29-1	NA	NA	TRBJ2-3	TGCAGCGTTGAAGGAGGGAGTAGCGCCGGAGATACGCAGTATTTT	CSVEGGSSAGDTQYF